This T cell receptor beta chain appears in the sequencing data of a study of blood T cell repertoires in COVID-19. Study-level information: Samples came from the United States, Italy and Spain, spanning acute and convalescent COVID-19. From T cells, B-cell-depleted T cells, or PBMCs came the material, which was cDNA or gDNA.

The CDR3 length is 11 residues. CDR1 is SQVTM and CDR2 is ANQGSEA in the germline V gene. As handled by the study authors: Amplification of reference gene primers was used by the study to estimate nucleated cell counts. TCRdb keeps only in-frame clones here, not all; method: immunoSEQ multiplex PCR. For V, J and clone size, that table is used; D and trimming come from the DNA. In the table there are tens of thousands of clones, around 81% of which are singletons. The J gene is TRBJ1-2, the V gene TRBV29-1, with D possibly TRBD1 on 5 matching bases. The receptor was derived from a man in his forties or fifties with acute or convalescent COVID-19. Sequencing input: peripheral blood. CDR3 coding DNA: TGCGGCGCGGGGGAGAACTATGGCTACACCTTC. Its protein is CGAGENYGYTF.